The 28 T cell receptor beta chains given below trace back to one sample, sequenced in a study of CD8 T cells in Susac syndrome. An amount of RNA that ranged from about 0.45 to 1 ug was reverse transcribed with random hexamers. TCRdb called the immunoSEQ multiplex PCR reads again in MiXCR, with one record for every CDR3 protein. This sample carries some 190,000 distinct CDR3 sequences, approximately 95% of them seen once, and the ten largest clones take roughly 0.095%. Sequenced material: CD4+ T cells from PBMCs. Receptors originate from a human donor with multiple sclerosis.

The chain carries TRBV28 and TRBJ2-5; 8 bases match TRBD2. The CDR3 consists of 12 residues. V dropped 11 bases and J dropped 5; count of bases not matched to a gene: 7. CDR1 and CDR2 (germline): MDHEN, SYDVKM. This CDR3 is CASGRGLETQYF. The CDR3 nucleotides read TGTGCCTCCGGGAGGGGGTTGGAGACCCAGTACTTC.

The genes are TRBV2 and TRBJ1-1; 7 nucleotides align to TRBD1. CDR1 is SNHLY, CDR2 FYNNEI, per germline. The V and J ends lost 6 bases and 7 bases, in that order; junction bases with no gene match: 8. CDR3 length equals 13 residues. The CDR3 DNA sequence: TGTGCCAGCAGGTTGACAGGGCTTGGTGAAGCTTTCTTT. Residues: CASRLTGLGEAFF. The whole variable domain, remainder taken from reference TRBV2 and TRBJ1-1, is EPEVTQTPSHQVTQMGQEVILRCVPISNHLYFYWYRQILGQKVEFLVSFYNNEISEKSEIFDDQFSVERPDGSNFTLKIRSTKLEDSAMYFCASRLTGLGEAFFGQGTRLTVV.

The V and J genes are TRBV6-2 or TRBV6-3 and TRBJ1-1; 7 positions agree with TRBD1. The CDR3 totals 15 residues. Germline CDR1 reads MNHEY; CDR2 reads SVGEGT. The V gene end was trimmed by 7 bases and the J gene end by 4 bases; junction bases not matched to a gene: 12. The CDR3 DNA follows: TGTGCCAGCATTAACCCGAGACGGGACAGCACTGAAGCTTTCTTT. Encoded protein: CASINPRRDSTEAFF.

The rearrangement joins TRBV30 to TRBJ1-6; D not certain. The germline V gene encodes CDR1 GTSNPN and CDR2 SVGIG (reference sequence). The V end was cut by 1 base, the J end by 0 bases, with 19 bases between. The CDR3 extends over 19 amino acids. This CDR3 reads CAWSAPGKSDSSYNSPLHF. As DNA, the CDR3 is TGTGCCTGGAGTGCTCCCGGCAAAAGTGATAGCTCCTATAATTCACCCCTCCACTTT.

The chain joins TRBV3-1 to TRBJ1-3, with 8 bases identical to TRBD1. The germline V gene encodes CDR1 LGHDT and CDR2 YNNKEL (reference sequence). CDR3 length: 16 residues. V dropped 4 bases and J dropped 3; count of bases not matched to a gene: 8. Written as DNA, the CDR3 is TGTGCCAGCAGCCTCGATCAGGGGGCCTTTGGAAACACCATATATTTT. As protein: CASSLDQGAFGNTIYF. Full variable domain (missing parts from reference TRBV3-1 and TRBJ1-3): DTAVSQTPKYLVTQMGNDKSIKCEQNLGHDTMYWYKQDSKKFLKIMFSYNNKELIINETVPNRFSPKSPDKAHLNLHINSLELGDSAVYFCASSLDQGAFGNTIYFGEGSWLTVV.

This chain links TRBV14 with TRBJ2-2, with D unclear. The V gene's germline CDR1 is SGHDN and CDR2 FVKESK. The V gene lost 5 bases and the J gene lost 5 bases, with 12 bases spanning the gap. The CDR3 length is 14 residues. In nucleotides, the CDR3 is TGTGCCAGCAGCAGGCAGCTAAAGACCGGGGAGCTGTTTTTT. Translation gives CASSRQLKTGELFF.

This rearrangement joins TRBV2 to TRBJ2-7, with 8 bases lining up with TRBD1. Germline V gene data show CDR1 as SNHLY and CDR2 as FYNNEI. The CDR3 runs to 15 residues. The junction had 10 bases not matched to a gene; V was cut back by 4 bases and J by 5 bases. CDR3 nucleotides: TGTGCCAGCAGTGTCCGACAGGGGAGAGGGGACGAGCAGTACTTC. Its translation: CASSVRQGRGDEQYF.

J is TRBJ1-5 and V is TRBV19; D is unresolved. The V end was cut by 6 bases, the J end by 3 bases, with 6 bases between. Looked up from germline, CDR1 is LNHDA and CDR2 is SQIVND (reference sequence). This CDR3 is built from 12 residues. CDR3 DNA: TGTGCCAGTAGCCCACACAATCAGCCCCAGCATTTT. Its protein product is CASSPHNQPQHF.

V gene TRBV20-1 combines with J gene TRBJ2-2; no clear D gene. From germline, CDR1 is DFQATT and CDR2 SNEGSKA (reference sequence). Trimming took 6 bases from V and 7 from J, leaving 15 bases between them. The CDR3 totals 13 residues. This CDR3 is CSAAGQLGGELFF. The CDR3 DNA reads TGCAGTGCAGCTGGGCAGCTCGGCGGGGAGCTGTTTTTT.

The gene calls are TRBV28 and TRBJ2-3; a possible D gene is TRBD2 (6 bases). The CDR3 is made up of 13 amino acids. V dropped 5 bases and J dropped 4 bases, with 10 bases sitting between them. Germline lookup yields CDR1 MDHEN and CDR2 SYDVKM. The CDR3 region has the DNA TGTGCCAGCAGTCCGGACTATCCAGATACGCAGTATTTT. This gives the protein CASSPDYPDTQYF.

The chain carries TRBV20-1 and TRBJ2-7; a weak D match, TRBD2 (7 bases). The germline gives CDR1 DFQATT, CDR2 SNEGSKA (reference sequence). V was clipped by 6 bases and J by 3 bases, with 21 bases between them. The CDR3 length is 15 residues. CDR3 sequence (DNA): TGCAGTGCAAGGGCCTTAGGGGGGGTTCTCTACGAGCAGTACTTC. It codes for CSARALGGVLYEQYF.

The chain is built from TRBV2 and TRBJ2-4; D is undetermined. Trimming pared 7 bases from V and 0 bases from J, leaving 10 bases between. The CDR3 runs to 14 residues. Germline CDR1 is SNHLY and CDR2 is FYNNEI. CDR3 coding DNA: TGTGCCAGCAAAACAACCCTAGCCAAAAACATTCAGTACTTC. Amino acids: CASKTTLAKNIQYF. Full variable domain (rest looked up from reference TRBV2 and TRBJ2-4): EPEVTQTPSHQVTQMGQEVILRCVPISNHLYFYWYRQILGQKVEFLVSFYNNEISEKSEIFDDQFSVERPDGSNFTLKIRSTKLEDSAMYFCASKTTLAKNIQYFGAGTRLSVL.

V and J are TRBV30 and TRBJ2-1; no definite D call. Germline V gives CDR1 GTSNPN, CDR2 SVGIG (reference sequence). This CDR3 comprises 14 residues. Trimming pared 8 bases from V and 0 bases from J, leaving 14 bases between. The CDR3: CAGNTFSSYNEQFF. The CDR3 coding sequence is TGTGCCGGAAACACCTTTAGCTCCTACAATGAGCAGTTCTTC. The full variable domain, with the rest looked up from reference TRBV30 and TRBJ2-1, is SQTIHQWPATLVQPVGSPLSLECTVEGTSNPNLYWYRQAAGRGLQLLFYSVGIGQISSEVPQNLSASRPQDRQFILSSKKLLLSDSGFYLCAGNTFSSYNEQFFGPGTRLTVL.

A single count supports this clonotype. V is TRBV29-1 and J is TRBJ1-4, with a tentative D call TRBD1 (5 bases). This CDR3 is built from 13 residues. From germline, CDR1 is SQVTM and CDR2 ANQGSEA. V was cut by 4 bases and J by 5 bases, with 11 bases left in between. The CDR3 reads CSVVDSLNEKLFF. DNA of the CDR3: TGCAGCGTTGTTGACAGCCTGAATGAAAAACTGTTTTTT. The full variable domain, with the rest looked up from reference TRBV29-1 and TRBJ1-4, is SAVISQKPSRDICQRGTSLTIQCQVDSQVTMMFWYRQQPGQSLTLIATANQGSEATYESGFVIDKFPISRPNLTFSTLTVSNMSPEDSSIYLCSVVDSLNEKLFFGSGTQLSVL.

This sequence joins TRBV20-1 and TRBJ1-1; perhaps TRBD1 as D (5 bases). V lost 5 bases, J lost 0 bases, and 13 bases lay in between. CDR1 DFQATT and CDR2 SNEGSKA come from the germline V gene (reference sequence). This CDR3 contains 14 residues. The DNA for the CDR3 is TGCAGTGCTGCAATGAGACAGTTGAACACTGAAGCTTTCTTT. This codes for CSAAMRQLNTEAFF.

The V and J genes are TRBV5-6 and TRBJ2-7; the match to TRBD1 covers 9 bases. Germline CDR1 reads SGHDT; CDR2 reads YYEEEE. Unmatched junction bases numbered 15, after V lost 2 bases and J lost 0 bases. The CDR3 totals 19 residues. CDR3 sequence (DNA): TGTGCCAGCAGCTTAGGACCTTACGACGGGACAGGGCACTCCTACGAGCAGTACTTC. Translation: CASSLGPYDGTGHSYEQYF.

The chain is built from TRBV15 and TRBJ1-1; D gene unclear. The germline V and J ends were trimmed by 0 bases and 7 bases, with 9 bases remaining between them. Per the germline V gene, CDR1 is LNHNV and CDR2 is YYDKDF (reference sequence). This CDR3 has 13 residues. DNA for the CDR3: TGTGCCACCAGCAGAGATTCGATGGGTGAAGCTTTCTTT. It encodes CATSRDSMGEAFF.

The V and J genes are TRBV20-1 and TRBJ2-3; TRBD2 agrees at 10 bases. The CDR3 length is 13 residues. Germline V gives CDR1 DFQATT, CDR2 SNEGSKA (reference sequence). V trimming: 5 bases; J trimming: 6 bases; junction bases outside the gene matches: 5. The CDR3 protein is CSASSGGGDTQYF. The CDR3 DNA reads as TGCAGTGCTTCTAGCGGGGGTGGTGATACGCAGTATTTT.

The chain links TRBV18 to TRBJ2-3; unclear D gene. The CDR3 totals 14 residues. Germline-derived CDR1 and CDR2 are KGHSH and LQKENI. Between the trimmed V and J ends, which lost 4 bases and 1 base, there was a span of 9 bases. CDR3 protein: CASSLRAGTDTQYF. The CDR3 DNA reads TGTGCCAGCTCACTACGGGCGGGCACAGATACGCAGTATTTT.

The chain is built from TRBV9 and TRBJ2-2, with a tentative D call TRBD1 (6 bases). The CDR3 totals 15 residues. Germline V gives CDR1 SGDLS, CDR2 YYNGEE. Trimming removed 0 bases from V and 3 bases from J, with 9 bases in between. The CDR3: CASSVEGVDTGELFF. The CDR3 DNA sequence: TGTGCCAGCAGCGTAGAGGGGGTGGACACCGGGGAGCTGTTTTTT. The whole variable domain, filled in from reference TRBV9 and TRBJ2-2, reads DSGVTQTPKHLITATGQRVTLRCSPRSGDLSVYWYQQSLDQGLQFLIQYYNGEERAKGNILERFSAQQFPDLHSELNLSSLELGDSALYFCASSVEGVDTGELFFGEGSRLTVL.

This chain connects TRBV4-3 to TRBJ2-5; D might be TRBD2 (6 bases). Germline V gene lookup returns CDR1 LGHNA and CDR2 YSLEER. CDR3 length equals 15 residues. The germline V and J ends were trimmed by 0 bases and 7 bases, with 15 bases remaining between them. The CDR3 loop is CASSQEGTRPGTQYF. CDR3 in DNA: TGCGCCAGCAGCCAAGAGGGGACTCGCCCGGGGACCCAGTACTTC.

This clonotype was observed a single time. CDR3 coding DNA: TGTGCCAGCAGTTACAACCGGGACCCCTTGGAGACCCAGTACTTC. It specifies CASSYNRDPLETQYF. The chain links TRBV6-5 to TRBJ2-5; the D call may be TRBD1 or TRBD2 (5 bases each). In germline, CDR1 is MNHEY, CDR2 SVGAGI. The CDR3 contains 15 residues. The V end was cut by 2 bases, the J end by 5 bases, with 15 bases between.

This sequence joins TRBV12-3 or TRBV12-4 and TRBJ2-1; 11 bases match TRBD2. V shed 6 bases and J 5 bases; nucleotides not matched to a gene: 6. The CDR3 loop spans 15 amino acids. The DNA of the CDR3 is TGTGCCAGCAGCATAGCGGGGGGGCAACACAATGAGCAGTTCTTC. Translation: CASSIAGGQHNEQFF.

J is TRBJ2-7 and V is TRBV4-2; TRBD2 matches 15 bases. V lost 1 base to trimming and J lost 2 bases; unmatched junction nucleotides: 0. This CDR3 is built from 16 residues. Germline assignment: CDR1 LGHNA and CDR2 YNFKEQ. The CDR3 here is CASSQGTSGGAYEQYF. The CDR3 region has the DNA TGTGCCAGCAGCCAAGGGACTAGCGGGGGGGCCTACGAGCAGTACTTC.

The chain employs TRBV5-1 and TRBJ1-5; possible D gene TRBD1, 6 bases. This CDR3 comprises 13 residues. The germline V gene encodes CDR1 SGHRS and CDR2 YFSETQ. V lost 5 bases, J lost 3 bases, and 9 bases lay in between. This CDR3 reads CASRPGDNQPQHF. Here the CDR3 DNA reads TGCGCCAGCAGGCCAGGGGACAATCAGCCCCAGCATTTT.

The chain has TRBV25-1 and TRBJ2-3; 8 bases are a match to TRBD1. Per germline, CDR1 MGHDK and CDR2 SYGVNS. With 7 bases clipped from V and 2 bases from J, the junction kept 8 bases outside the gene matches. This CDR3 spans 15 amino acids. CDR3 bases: TGTGCCAGCACCGGGACAGGTCGCACCACAGATACGCAGTATTTT. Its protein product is CASTGTGRTTDTQYF.

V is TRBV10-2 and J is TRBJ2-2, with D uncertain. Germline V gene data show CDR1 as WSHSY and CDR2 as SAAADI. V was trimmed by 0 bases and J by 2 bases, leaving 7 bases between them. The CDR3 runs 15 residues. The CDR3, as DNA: TGCGCCAGCAGTGAGTCGAGATACAACACCGGGGAGCTGTTTTTT. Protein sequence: CASSESRYNTGELFF.

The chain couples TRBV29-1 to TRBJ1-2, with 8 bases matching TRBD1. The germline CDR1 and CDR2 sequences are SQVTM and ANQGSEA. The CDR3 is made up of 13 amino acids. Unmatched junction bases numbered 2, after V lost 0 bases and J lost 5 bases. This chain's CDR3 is CSVEDRTGYGYTF. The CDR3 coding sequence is TGCAGCGTTGAAGATCGGACAGGGTATGGCTACACCTTC. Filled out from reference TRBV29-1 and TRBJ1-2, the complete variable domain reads SAVISQKPSRDICQRGTSLTIQCQVDSQVTMMFWYRQQPGQSLTLIATANQGSEATYESGFVIDKFPISRPNLTFSTLTVSNMSPEDSSIYLCSVEDRTGYGYTFGSGTRLTVV.